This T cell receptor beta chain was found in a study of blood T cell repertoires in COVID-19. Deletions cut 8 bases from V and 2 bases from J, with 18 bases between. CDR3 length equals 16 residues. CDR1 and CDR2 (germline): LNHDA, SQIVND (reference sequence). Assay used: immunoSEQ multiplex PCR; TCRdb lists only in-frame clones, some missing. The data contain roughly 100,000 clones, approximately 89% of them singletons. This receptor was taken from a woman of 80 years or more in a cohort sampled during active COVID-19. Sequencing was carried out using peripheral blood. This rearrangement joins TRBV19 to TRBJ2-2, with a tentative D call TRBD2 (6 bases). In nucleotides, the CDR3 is TGTGCCAGTCGCACAACTTGGGACTCCAACACCGGGGAGCTGTTTTTT. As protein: CASRTTWDSNTGELFF.